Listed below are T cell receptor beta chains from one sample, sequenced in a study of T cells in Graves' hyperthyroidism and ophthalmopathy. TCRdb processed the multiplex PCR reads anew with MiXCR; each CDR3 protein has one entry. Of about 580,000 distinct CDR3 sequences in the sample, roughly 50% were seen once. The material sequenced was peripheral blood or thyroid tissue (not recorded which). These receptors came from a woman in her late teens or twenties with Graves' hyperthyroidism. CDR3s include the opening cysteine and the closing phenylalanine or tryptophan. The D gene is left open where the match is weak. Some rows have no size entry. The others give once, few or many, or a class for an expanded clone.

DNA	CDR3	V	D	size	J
TGCAGCGTTGGAGAATATGAAAAACTGTTTTTT	CSVGEYEKLFF	TRBV29-1	.	many	TRBJ1-4
TGCAGCGTTGAAGTGACAGGAGCCTACGAGCAGTACTTC	CSVEVTGAYEQYF	TRBV29-1	.	.	TRBJ2-7
TGCAGTGCAGAGGTAGTCGATGGAAACACCGGGGAGCTGTTTTTT	CSAEVVDGNTGELFF	TRBV20-1	.	.	TRBJ2-2
TGTGCCAGCAGGAGGAGGGACGGTAGCAATCAGCCCCAGCATTTT	CASRRRDGSNQPQHF	TRBV6-6	.	many	TRBJ1-5
TGTGCCAGCAGCCCTAACGGGGGGCGAGGCACCGGGGAGCTGTTTTTT	CASSPNGGRGTGELFF	TRBV4-2	.	many	TRBJ2-2
TGCGCCAGCAGTGCCGGGCCGGGGGCAGATACGCAGTATTTT	CASSAGPGADTQYF	TRBV10-1	.	.	TRBJ2-3
TGTGCCAGCAGCCACCAACAGGGGGCCGAGCAGTACTTC	CASSHQQGAEQYF	TRBV7-8	TRBD1	.	TRBJ2-7
TGTGCCAGCAGCTTAGGGAGGATTGACGGGGAGCTGTACTTC	CASSLGRIDGELYF	TRBV7-2	.	.	TRBJ2-7
TGTGCCAGCAGCAGTTACTCATTTTACGAGCAGTACTTC	CASSSYSFYEQYF	TRBV7-6	.	.	TRBJ2-7
TGTGCCAGCAGCCCGCCTACAGGGGTCCCTGAAGCTTTCTTT	CASSPPTGVPEAFF	TRBV7-9	TRBD1	many	TRBJ1-1
TGCGCCAGCAAGGGGGCAGGGCGGACTAACTATGGCTACACCTTC	CASKGAGRTNYGYTF	TRBV10-2	TRBD1	once	TRBJ1-2
TGTGCCAGCAGTGGGGGATCGGGGACGTACACCTTC	CASSGGSGTYTF	TRBV2	.	.	TRBJ1-2
TGCAGTGCTCCCCCCGCCACAGGGCGCTCCTACGAGCAGTACTTC	CSAPPATGRSYEQYF	TRBV20-1	.	many	TRBJ2-7
TGTGCCAGCAGGGTGACATATAGCAATCAGCCCCAGCATTTT	CASRVTYSNQPQHF	TRBV12-3/TRBV12-4	.	.	TRBJ1-5
TGTGCCAGCAGTTACACAGGGACCTATGGCTACACCTTC	CASSYTGTYGYTF	TRBV6-5	.	many	TRBJ1-2
TGTGCCATCAGTGAGCCAGGGGGCACTGAAGCTTTCTTT	CAISEPGGTEAFF	TRBV10-3	TRBD1	many	TRBJ1-1
TGTGCCAGCAGGAGGGGGTCAGGTTCGAACACCGGGGAGCTGTTTTTT	CASRRGSGSNTGELFF	TRBV2	.	.	TRBJ2-2
TGCAGCGTTGCGTGGAGTCGGGGAGGCACCATATATTTT	CSVAWSRGGTIYF	TRBV29-1	.	.	TRBJ1-3
TGTGCCACCAGCAGCGGACAGGGGGTCGCCTCCTACGAGCAGTACTTC	CATSSGQGVASYEQYF	TRBV15	TRBD1	.	TRBJ2-7
TGTGCCAGCCGGGACTTTTCCTACGAGCAGTACTTC	CASRDFSYEQYF	TRBV27	.	many	TRBJ2-7
TGCGCCAGCAGCCAAGATCGTCCTGGTGAGACCCAGTACTTC	CASSQDRPGETQYF	TRBV4-1	.	many	TRBJ2-5
TGTGCCAGTAGTGGACAGGGTACGGCTGAAGCTTTCTTT	CASSGQGTAEAFF	TRBV19	TRBD1	.	TRBJ1-1
TGCAGCGTTTTAACGGACTCTGGAAACACCATATATTTT	CSVLTDSGNTIYF	TRBV29-1	.	many	TRBJ1-3
TGTGCCAGTGAGGGGGAAAACTATGGCTACACCTTC	CASEGENYGYTF	TRBV3-1	.	.	TRBJ1-2
TGCAGTGCTAGAGATCGGGCTACTAGCGGGAGGTCCGGGGAGCTGTTTTTT	CSARDRATSGRSGELFF	TRBV20-1	TRBD2	few	TRBJ2-2
TGCAGTGCTAACCGGGACCCTGTTAGTTGGGGGCCCTACACTGAAGCTTTCTTT	CSANRDPVSWGPYTEAFF	TRBV20-1	.	.	TRBJ1-1
TGTGCCAGCTCCTCTCCCGGGACAGGGTATGGCTACACCTTC	CASSSPGTGYGYTF	TRBV2	TRBD1	many	TRBJ1-2
TGTGCCAGCGGGGGGGCGGGGAACACTGAAGCTTTCTTT	CASGGAGNTEAFF	TRBV2	.	many	TRBJ1-1
TGTGCCACCAGCAGAGGGGCACAGGGGAGGAACACTGAAGCTTTCTTT	CATSRGAQGRNTEAFF	TRBV15	TRBD1	many	TRBJ1-1
TGCAGTGCTAGGGGGACTAGCGGGGCCAACGTCCTGACTTTC	CSARGTSGANVLTF	TRBV20-1	TRBD2	.	TRBJ2-6
TGTGCCAGCAGTTTTTTGGCCGGCGGCGATACGCAGTATTTT	CASSFLAGGDTQYF	TRBV12-3/TRBV12-4	.	few	TRBJ2-3
TGTGCCAGCAGTGAAGACCGATACCGTAGCACAGATACGCAGTATTTT	CASSEDRYRSTDTQYF	TRBV6-4	.	.	TRBJ2-3
TGCAGCGTTGAAAAGTCCAGCGGGATTTCCTACAATGAGCAGTTCTTC	CSVEKSSGISYNEQFF	TRBV29-1	TRBD2	.	TRBJ2-1
TGTGCCGCCAGCAGCCAACCCGTCGCGAGCTCTGGAAACACCATATATTTT	CAASSQPVASSGNTIYF	TRBV15	.	.	TRBJ1-3
TGTGCCAGCAGCCGAAGCGGACAGGGGGGGACTGAAGCTTTCTTT	CASSRSGQGGTEAFF	TRBV7-9	TRBD1	.	TRBJ1-1
TGTGCCAGCAGTTTATGGGCGGGCCCTAACTATGGCTACACCTTC	CASSLWAGPNYGYTF	TRBV27	.	few	TRBJ1-2
TGCAGTGCTGGGGCGCTTTTTGGCGGGAGGGCCTACGAGCAGTACTTC	CSAGALFGGRAYEQYF	TRBV20-1	TRBD2	few	TRBJ2-7
TGTGCCAGCAGCTTTTGGACCGACGCGGCTAATGAAAAACTGTTTTTT	CASSFWTDAANEKLFF	TRBV7-8	.	.	TRBJ1-4
TGCAGCGCCAACCTTAGGGGCGAGCAGTACTTC	CSANLRGEQYF	TRBV29-1	.	many	TRBJ2-7
TGTGCCAGCTCACCACGGGGGATGAACACTGAAGCTTTCTTT	CASSPRGMNTEAFF	TRBV18	.	.	TRBJ1-1
TGTGCCACCAGTGAAAGTTGGGGTGACCCGTACGAGCAGTACTTC	CATSESWGDPYEQYF	TRBV24-1	.	.	TRBJ2-7
TGTGCCAGTAGTATAACGGACTACTCCTACGAGCAGTACTTC	CASSITDYSYEQYF	TRBV19	.	many	TRBJ2-7
TGTGCTAGTGGTTCTATGACAGGTTATGGGAACACTGAAGCTTTCTTT	CASGSMTGYGNTEAFF	TRBV12-5	.	few	TRBJ1-1
TGTGCCAGTAGTATTCGCCCAGCGGGATACCAAGAAACCCAGTACTTC	CASSIRPAGYQETQYF	TRBV19	TRBD2	.	TRBJ2-5
TGTGCCAGCAGCGGGGCTCGGTTTGGAAACACCATATATTTT	CASSGARFGNTIYF	TRBV9	.	many	TRBJ1-3
TGTGCCAGCACAAGAGGAGGGCTGAGGCAGCCCCAACATTTT	CASTRGGLRQPQHF	TRBV2	.	many	TRBJ1-5
TGTGCCAGCAGCTCCCGGACAGGGTGTGGTTACGAGCAGTACTTC	CASSSRTGCGYEQYF	TRBV7-8	TRBD1	.	TRBJ2-7
TGTGCCAGCAGCTTAGGACTAGCTTTCTACGAGCAGTACTTC	CASSLGLAFYEQYF	TRBV13	.	many	TRBJ2-7
TGCGCCAGCACCTCGTGGGCAGGGGAAGAGACCCAGTACTTC	CASTSWAGEETQYF	TRBV5-1	.	many	TRBJ2-5
TGTGCCAGCAGGGGGGACAGCTCTGGAAACACCATATATTTT	CASRGDSSGNTIYF	TRBV12-3/TRBV12-4	TRBD1	many	TRBJ1-3
TGTGCCAGCTCACACGGACAGGGGATCCTCTACGGGCAGTACTTC	CASSHGQGILYGQYF	TRBV18	TRBD1	.	TRBJ2-7
TGTGCCAGCAGTTTTGAATCCCTACAGGGTAATGAGCAGTTCTTC	CASSFESLQGNEQFF	TRBV11-3	.	once	TRBJ2-1
TGTGCCAGCAGTCCCAGAGCTGGCCAGGGTCTACAGCCCCAGCATTTT	CASSPRAGQGLQPQHF	TRBV12-3/TRBV12-4	.	many	TRBJ1-5
TGTGCCAGCAGTTTTGGACAGCCAGGCACCGGGGAGCTGTTTTTT	CASSFGQPGTGELFF	TRBV6-2/TRBV6-3	.	few	TRBJ2-2
TGTGCCAGCTCACCGGAGCGGGGGTTTTCCTACGAGCAGTACTTC	CASSPERGFSYEQYF	TRBV4-2	TRBD2	.	TRBJ2-7
.	CASSIYLCSVESSSGANVLTF	TRBV7-9	.	.	TRBJ2-6
TGTGCCAGCAGCTCGGAGCGAAGGACGAACACCGGGGAGCTGTTTTTT	CASSSERRTNTGELFF	TRBV5-5	.	many	TRBJ2-2